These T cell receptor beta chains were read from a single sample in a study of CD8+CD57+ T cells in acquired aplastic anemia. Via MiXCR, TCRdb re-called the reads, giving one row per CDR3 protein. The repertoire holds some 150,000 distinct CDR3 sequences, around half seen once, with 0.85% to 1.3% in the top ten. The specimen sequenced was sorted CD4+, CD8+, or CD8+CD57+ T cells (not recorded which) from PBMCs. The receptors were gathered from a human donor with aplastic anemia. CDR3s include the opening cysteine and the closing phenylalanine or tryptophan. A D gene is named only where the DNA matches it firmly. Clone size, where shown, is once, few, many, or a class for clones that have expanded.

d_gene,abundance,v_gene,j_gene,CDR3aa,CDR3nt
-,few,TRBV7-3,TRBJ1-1,CASSNGGDTEAFF,TGTGCCAGCAGCAACGGAGGGGACACTGAAGCTTTCTTT
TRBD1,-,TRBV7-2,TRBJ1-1,CASSSPTGGNTEAFF,TGTGCCAGCAGCTCCCCTACAGGGGGAAACACTGAAGCTTTCTTT
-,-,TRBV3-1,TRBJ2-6,CASSPPPFPSGANVLTF,TGTGCCAGCAGCCCCCCGCCCTTCCCGTCTGGGGCCAACGTCCTGACTTTC
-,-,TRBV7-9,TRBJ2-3,CASSVSPRDTQYF,TGTGCCAGCAGCGTCTCCCCGCGGGATACGCAGTATTTT
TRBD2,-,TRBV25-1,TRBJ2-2,CASSRGLAGALTGELFF,TGTGCCAGCAGCCGGGGACTAGCGGGGGCCCTTACCGGGGAGCTGTTTTTT
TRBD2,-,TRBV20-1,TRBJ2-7,CSASRRGASEQYF,TGCAGTGCTAGTCGGCGGGGGGCTAGCGAGCAGTACTTC
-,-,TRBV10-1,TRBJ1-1,CASSEERGWNTEAFF,TGCGCCAGCAGTGAGGAAAGAGGTTGGAACACTGAAGCTTTCTTT
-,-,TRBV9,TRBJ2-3,CASSVDSGETSTDTQYF,TGTGCCAGCAGCGTAGACTCGGGGGAGACCTCCACAGATACGCAGTATTTT
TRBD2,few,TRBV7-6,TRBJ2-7,CASSLATSGGYHEQYF,TGTGCCAGCAGCTTAGCAACTAGCGGGGGGTACCACGAGCAGTACTTC
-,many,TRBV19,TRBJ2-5,CASSAGPLQETQYF,TGTGCCAGTAGTGCTGGGCCTCTTCAAGAGACCCAGTACTTC
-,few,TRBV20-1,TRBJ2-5,CSAREANRQETQYF,TGCAGTGCTAGAGAGGCGAACAGGCAAGAGACCCAGTACTTC
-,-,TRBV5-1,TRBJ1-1,CASSPGQPNTEAFF,TGCGCCAGCAGCCCCGGACAGCCGAACACTGAAGCTTTCTTT
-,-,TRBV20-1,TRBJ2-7,CSASDTRVYEQYF,TGCAGTGCTAGCGACACACGGGTCTACGAGCAGTACTTC
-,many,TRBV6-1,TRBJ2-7,CASKIRQAYEQYF,TGTGCCAGCAAGATAAGACAGGCCTACGAGCAGTACTTC
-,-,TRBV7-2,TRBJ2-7,CASRSHPGISYEQYF,TGTGCCAGCAGGTCCCATCCGGGGATCTCCTACGAGCAGTACTTC
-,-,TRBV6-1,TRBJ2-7,CASNSNPGSYEQYF,TGTGCCAGCAACTCAAATCCTGGTTCCTACGAGCAGTACTTC
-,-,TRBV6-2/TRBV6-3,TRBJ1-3,CASSEGRSGNTIYF,TGTGCCAGCAGTGAGGGACGCTCTGGCAACACCATATATTTT